This T cell receptor beta chain was documented in a study of blood T cells in healthy people across ages. General study results and limits: CMV status of donors was unknown, possibly confounding expanded clonotype changes.

As regards this clonotype: Its antigen is unidentified.

A sample-barcoded 5' primer and a J-beta primer mix were used in a second PCR of about 7 to 12 cycles. Via MiXCR, TCRdb re-called the 5' RACE reads, giving one row per CDR3 protein. The sample shows about 640,000 distinct CDR3 sequences, about 30% of them seen only once. Trimming cost V 5 bases and J 2 bases; bases outside gene matches: 21. The CDR3 has 20 residues. This TCR was recovered from a woman of 80 years or more in good health. The sample consisted of blood. This chain joins TRBV12-3 or TRBV12-4 and TRBJ2-7; 10 positions agree with TRBD1. Written as DNA, the CDR3 is TGTGCCAGCAGTCCTCGAAACCGGGACAGGGGCCCCAGTGACACCTACGAGCAGTACTTC. Its translation: CASSPRNRDRGPSDTYEQYF.